These 22 T cell receptor beta chains share one sample of origin, sequenced in a study of prognosis after radiotherapy for stage I lung cancer. Genomic DNA was the source, and TCR beta CDR3 was amplified from it by two-round multiplex PCR. It was primers specific to each TRBV and TRBJ gene that first-round PCR used. TCRdb ran MiXCR on the multiplex PCR reads and lists one entry per CDR3 protein. Here the sample spans fewer than 20,000 distinct CDR3 sequences, 45% to 70% being singletons. The source material was PBMCs, sampled before or after stereotactic body radiation therapy (not recorded which). The origin of the receptors is a donor aged 50 or older with non-small cell lung cancer.

This chain connects TRBV11-3 to TRBJ1-2; TRBD1 matches at 8 bases. V gave up 5 bases and J gave up 7 bases; unmatched junction bases: 9. The V gene's germline CDR1 is SGHNT and CDR2 YENEEA. The CDR3 sequence is 14 residues long. DNA of the CDR3: TGTGCCAGCAGCGCATACCCGGACAGGGCTGGCTACACCTTC. Amino acid sequence: CASSAYPDRAGYTF.

The rearrangement uses TRBV2 and TRBJ2-7, with TRBD2 identical over 7 bases. Germline lookup yields CDR1 SNHLY and CDR2 FYNNEI. The CDR3 has 16 amino acids. Germline trimming cut 1 base from V and 3 bases from J; bases unmatched to any gene: 9. CDR3 loop: CASSEGPPGGGYEQYF. CDR3 sequence (DNA): TGTGCCAGCAGTGAAGGGCCCCCTGGGGGGGGCTACGAGCAGTACTTC. Combining the CDR3 with reference TRBV2 and TRBJ2-7 gives the whole variable domain EPEVTQTPSHQVTQMGQEVILRCVPISNHLYFYWYRQILGQKVEFLVSFYNNEISEKSEIFDDQFSVERPDGSNFTLKIRSTKLEDSAMYFCASSEGPPGGGYEQYFGPGTRLTVT.

This clonotype is termed medium-sized. This rearrangement joins TRBV7-2 to TRBJ2-2; the D gene is possibly TRBD2 (5 bases). The CDR3 is 10 residues long. Germline lookup yields CDR1 SGHTA and CDR2 FQGNSA. Trimming removed 5 bases from V and 11 bases from J, with 6 bases in between. This chain's CDR3 is CASSPGELFF. Here the CDR3 DNA reads TGTGCCAGCAGCCCGGGAGAGCTGTTTTTT.

The chain combines TRBV7-2 with TRBJ2-7; 10 bases agree with TRBD1. The CDR3 runs 15 residues. The germline V gene encodes CDR1 SGHTA and CDR2 FQGNSA. The V segment lost 5 bases and the J segment 3 bases; nucleotides outside the gene matches: 7. In DNA, the CDR3 is TGTGCCAGCAGCGCTGCAAGGACAGGGGGCTACGAGCAGTACTTC. It codes for CASSAARTGGYEQYF.

In this sample, this clonotype turned up a few times. The chain employs TRBV27 and TRBJ2-1, with 7 positions matching TRBD2. The CDR3 consists of 15 residues. Trimming cost V 2 bases and J 2 bases; bases outside gene matches: 3. The germline gives CDR1 MNHEY, CDR2 SMNVEV (reference sequence). Here the CDR3 DNA reads TGTGCCAGCAGTTTAAGCGGGGTCACCTACAATGAGCAGTTCTTC. This translates into CASSLSGVTYNEQFF.

The V gene is TRBV11-2, the J gene TRBJ1-1; no clear D gene. CDR3 size: 15 residues. The germline gives CDR1 SGHAT, CDR2 FQNNGV. With 3 bases removed from V and 0 bases from J, the gap between germline ends came to 11 bases. The chain's CDR3 is CASSLLGHMNTEAFF. The CDR3 DNA reads as TGTGCCAGCAGCTTGTTAGGGCATATGAACACTGAAGCTTTCTTT.

Within the sample, this clonotype is medium-sized. The rearrangement uses TRBV6-2 or TRBV6-3 and TRBJ2-7, with 10 nucleotides matching TRBD1. V was clipped by 6 bases and J by 6 bases; unmatched bases: 5. Looked up from germline, CDR1 is MNHEY and CDR2 is SVGEGT. This CDR3 region has 13 residues. The CDR3 nucleotides are TGTGCCAGCAGCTGGGACAGGGGACGCGAGCAGTACTTC. It is translated as CASSWDRGREQYF.

The CDR3 protein is CASSIRLGQVRNEQFF. The CDR3 DNA reads TGTGCCAGTAGTATAAGACTGGGGCAGGTGAGAAATGAGCAGTTCTTC. This chain connects TRBV19 to TRBJ2-1, with D tentatively TRBD1 (5 bases). Germline CDR1 reads LNHDA; CDR2 reads SQIVND (reference sequence). Between the trimmed V and J ends, which lost 2 bases and 7 bases, there was a span of 18 bases. The CDR3 is 16 residues long.

This clonotype was seen at least ten times. J is TRBJ2-3 and V is TRBV9, with 12 bases identical to TRBD2. The V gene's germline CDR1 is SGDLS and CDR2 YYNGEE. This CDR3 spans 16 amino acids. Trimming removed 4 bases from V and 4 bases from J; junction bases left unmatched: 7. In DNA, the CDR3 is TGTGCCAGCAGCCGGGGGCTAGCGGGAGGGCCAGATACGCAGTATTTT. This encodes CASSRGLAGGPDTQYF.

By share of the sample, this clonotype is medium-sized. Compared with germline, one end of the junction differs, possibly owing to a read error. The gene calls are TRBV6-1 and TRBJ2-1, with 11 positions matching TRBD2. The CDR3 is 12 residues long. In germline, CDR1 is MNHNS, CDR2 SASEGT. The CDR3 reads CASSDGGLAAIF. In DNA, the CDR3 is TGTGCCAGCAGTGATGGGGGACTAGCGGCCATCTTC.

The chain is built from TRBV9 and TRBJ2-5; TRBD2 agrees at 11 bases. Losses at the gene ends were 4 bases for V and 5 bases for J; bases not matched to a gene: 10. CDR1 is SGDLS, CDR2 YYNGEE, per germline. CDR3 length equals 16 residues. CDR3 coding DNA: TGTGCCAGCAGCCCCGAGGAGACTAGCGGGACTGAGACCCAGTACTTC. Protein product: CASSPEETSGTETQYF.

This clonotype was seen ten or more times. The CDR3 spells CARVTGPTEAFF. CDR3 nucleotides: TGTGCCAGGGTGACAGGGCCCACTGAAGCTTTCTTT. The V and J genes are TRBV27 and TRBJ1-1; 7 bases agree with TRBD1. J gave up 4 bases and V 9 bases, and 5 bases lay outside the gene matches. CDR3 length: 12 residues. Per the germline V gene, CDR1 is MNHEY and CDR2 is SMNVEV (reference sequence).

Comments on this clonotype: A far larger clone is a single base away, which makes a read error likely. The chain is built from TRBV5-1 and TRBJ2-1; no definite D call. The V gene lost 2 bases and the J gene lost 10 bases, with 13 bases spanning the gap. CDR3 length: 13 residues. Germline V lookup: CDR1 SGHRS, CDR2 YFSETQ. CDR3 DNA: TGCGCCAGCAGCTTCGGTAGCTCCTACGAGCAGTTCTTC. Its translation is CASSFGSSYEQFF.

Judged by abundance, this clonotype is medium-sized. The chain combines TRBV9 with TRBJ2-7, with a possible D match to TRBD1 (6 bases). The CDR3 consists of 12 residues. V gave up 3 bases and J gave up 5 bases, with 9 bases separating them. Looked up from germline, CDR1 is SGDLS and CDR2 is YYNGEE. The CDR3 coding sequence is TGTGCCAGCAGCGGGACAGCAAACGAGCAGTACTTC. The encoded protein is CASSGTANEQYF. Drawing the rest from reference TRBV9 and TRBJ2-7, the complete variable domain is DSGVTQTPKHLITATGQRVTLRCSPRSGDLSVYWYQQSLDQGLQFLIQYYNGEERAKGNILERFSAQQFPDLHSELNLSSLELGDSALYFCASSGTANEQYFGPGTRLTVT.

The chain couples TRBV20-1 to TRBJ1-2, with TRBD1 as a possible D gene (5 bases). Trimming removed 1 base from V and 6 bases from J, with 15 bases in between. Germline V CDR1 and CDR2: DFQATT, SNEGSKA (reference sequence). The CDR3 is made up of 14 amino acids. CDR3 sequence (DNA): TGCAGTGCTAGAGTCGAAACCCGGGGCCATGGCTACACCTTC. Amino acids: CSARVETRGHGYTF.

As concerns this clonotype: Since a far larger clone is one base different, this is likely a read error. The chain has TRBV19 and TRBJ2-5; D might be TRBD2 (5 bases). Gene TRBJ2-1 matches the end of the DNA better, so the J call may be wrong. The length of the CDR3 is 14 residues. Germline CDR1 LNHDA, CDR2 SQIVND (reference sequence). CDR3 residues: CANRGASWSGEQFF. Here the CDR3 DNA reads TGTGCCAACCGAGGTGCTAGCTGGAGTGGTGAGCAGTTCTTC.

This chain joins TRBV6-2 or TRBV6-3 and TRBJ2-1; 15 positions agree with TRBD2. The CDR3 runs to 17 residues. Germline V gene data show CDR1 as MNHEY and CDR2 as SVGEGT. Trimming took 5 bases from V and 7 from J; bases not matched to a gene: 9. Here the CDR3 DNA reads TGTGCCAGCAGTCTCTTTCGGACTAGCGGGAGGGGGAATGAGCAGTTCTTC. Amino acid sequence: CASSLFRTSGRGNEQFF.

V gene TRBV12-3 or TRBV12-4 combines with J gene TRBJ2-3, with D perhaps being TRBD1 or TRBD2 (6 bases each). With 3 bases removed from V and 5 bases from J, the gap between germline ends came to 18 bases. CDR3 length equals 16 residues. The CDR3 sequence is CASSFQLLGGGDTQYF. CDR3 DNA sequence: TGTGCCAGCAGTTTTCAGCTTCTCGGGGGCGGAGATACGCAGTATTTT.

In its sample, this clonotype ranks as medium-sized. The chain combines TRBV5-1 with TRBJ2-2; 10 bases match TRBD1. V lost 4 bases to trimming and J lost 4 bases; unmatched junction nucleotides: 7. The CDR3 extends over 16 amino acids. In germline, CDR1 is SGHRS, CDR2 YFSETQ. Written as DNA, the CDR3 is TGCGCCAGCAGCGCGGGACAGGGGTTGCCCACCGGGGAGCTGTTTTTT. Translation gives CASSAGQGLPTGELFF. Filled out from reference TRBV5-1 and TRBJ2-2, the complete variable domain reads KAGVTQTPRYLIKTRGQQVTLSCSPISGHRSVSWYQQTPGQGLQFLFEYFSETQRNKGNFPGRFSGRQFSNSRSEMNVSTLELGDSALYLCASSAGQGLPTGELFFGEGSRLTVL.

Ten or more counts support this clonotype. The chain couples TRBV4-1 to TRBJ1-1, with 9 bases that match TRBD1. V shed 1 base, J shed 0 bases, and the junction held 9 bases outside the gene matches. Germline values: CDR1 MGHRA, CDR2 YSYEKL. CDR3 length equals 18 residues. The DNA of the CDR3 is TGCGCCAGCAGCCAAGGGCTCGGGACAGGGCCCATGAACACTGAAGCTTTCTTT. Translation gives CASSQGLGTGPMNTEAFF.

This clonotype was recorded only once. Relative to the germline gene, one junction end is altered; a read error may explain this. The chain uses TRBV7-8 and TRBJ1-2; 7 positions match TRBD1. The CDR3 covers 17 residues. Germline CDR1 SGHVS, CDR2 FQNEAQ. The CDR3 loop is CASSPRKGASFFYAYTF. CDR3 sequence (DNA): TGTGCCAGCAGCCCCCGAAAGGGGGCTTCTTTCTTCTATGCCTACACCTTC. The entire variable domain, with the rest obtained from reference TRBV7-8 and TRBJ1-2, is as follows: GAGVSQSPRYKVAKRGQDVALRCDPISGHVSLFWYQQALGQGPEFLTYFQNEAQLDKSGLPSDRFFAERPEGSVSTLKIQRTQQEDSAVYLCASSPRKGASFFYAYTFGSGTRLTVV.

The chain employs TRBV15 and TRBJ1-5, with 9 bases identical to TRBD1. The CDR3 is made up of 20 amino acids. CDR1 and CDR2 (germline): LNHNV, YYDKDF (reference sequence). Germline trimming cut 2 bases from V and 4 bases from J; bases unmatched to any gene: 18. The CDR3 DNA follows: TGTGCCACCAGCAGATATCTGTCTAACCCGGGACAGGGACTAAATCAGCCCCAGCATTTT. The encoded protein is CATSRYLSNPGQGLNQPQHF.